These 10 T cell receptor beta chains originate from one sample sequenced in a study of human T cells and chemical hapten exposure. TCRdb reprocessed the RACE reads with MiXCR, giving one entry per CDR3 protein. The sample carries 65,000 to 85,000 distinct CDR3 sequences, approximately 12% recorded once. The sample's time point: patch test 1, 2 weeks after DPC sensitization. As for treatment: therapeutic diphenylcyclopropenone sensitization with weekly scalp DPC. This sample comprised whole blood, obtained in connection with sensitization to the hapten diphenylcyclopropenone (DPC). These TCRs come from a woman aged 55-69 years with alopecia areata. Some clones in this sample may be carry-over from other donors' samples.

Comment on this clonotype: Just one base apart from a much larger clone, this may be a read error. The chain carries TRBV5-4 and TRBJ2-2; D gene uncertain. The CDR3 totals 15 residues. In germline, CDR1 is SGHNT, CDR2 YYREEE (reference sequence). CDR3 residues: CASGLAGRPTGELFF. Written as DNA, the CDR3 is TGTGCCAGCGGCTTGGCTGGCAGACCCACCGGGGAGCTGTTTTTT.

This clonotype was seen ten or more times. The chain recombines TRBV7-3 with TRBJ2-6; D may be TRBD1 (6 bases). This CDR3 spans 17 amino acids. Germline V gene lookup returns CDR1 SGHTA and CDR2 FQGTGA. With 5 bases removed from V and 0 bases from J, the gap between germline ends came to 14 bases. CDR3 DNA sequence: TGTGCCAGCAGCATGGACAGTACCACCTCTGGGGCCAACGTCCTGACTTTC. It specifies CASSMDSTTSGANVLTF.

The CDR3 sequence: CSVAEGINQPQHF. The CDR3 region has the DNA TGCAGCGTTGCTGAGGGGATCAATCAGCCCCAGCATTTT. This chain uses TRBV29-1 with TRBJ1-5, with D possibly being TRBD1 (5 bases). The V and J ends lost 4 bases and 3 bases respectively, with 10 bases between them. The CDR3 sequence is 13 residues long. Germline CDR1 SQVTM, CDR2 ANQGSEA.

The chain uses TRBV12-3 or TRBV12-4 and TRBJ1-1; 8 positions match TRBD1. V gave up 6 bases and J gave up 3 bases; unmatched junction bases: 3. This CDR3 has 13 residues. In DNA form, the CDR3 reads TGTGCCAGCAGCATACAGGGGGACACTGAAGCTTTCTTT. Protein: CASSIQGDTEAFF.

This chain joins TRBV4-1 and TRBJ1-1, with 10 bases that match TRBD1. Trimming removed 3 bases from V and 3 bases from J; junction bases left unmatched: 7. CDR3 length: 16 amino acids. CDR1 MGHRA and CDR2 YSYEKL come from the germline V gene. The CDR3 region is CASSQRDGTGDTEAFF. The CDR3 DNA follows: TGCGCCAGCAGCCAGAGGGATGGGACAGGGGACACTGAAGCTTTCTTT.

The rearrangement uses TRBV2 and TRBJ1-6, with D unclear. There are 15 residues in the CDR3. The germline CDR1 and CDR2 sequences are SNHLY and FYNNEI. Trimming cost V 0 bases and J 1 base, with 4 bases left between them. The CDR3 coding sequence is TGTGCCAGCAGTGAAGCTGGATCCTATAATTCACCCCTCCACTTT. Translating gives CASSEAGSYNSPLHF.

This clonotype was detected a few times. The rearrangement uses TRBV20-1 and TRBJ2-7; D might be TRBD2 (6 bases). V lost 6 bases and J lost 3, with 15 bases in between. In germline, CDR1 is DFQATT, CDR2 SNEGSKA (reference sequence). CDR3 length equals 13 residues. CDR3 sequence reads: CSAITGLNYEQYF. The CDR3 DNA is TGCAGTGCAATAACGGGACTTAACTACGAGCAGTACTTC.

This clonotype was picked up a small number of times. This sequence joins TRBV18 and TRBJ1-3; D is uncertain. Trimming removed 6 bases at V and 4 bases at J, with 13 bases between. The CDR3 loop spans 14 amino acids. The germline gives CDR1 KGHSH, CDR2 LQKENI. The CDR3 sequence: CASSPVDSGNTIYF. CDR3 DNA sequence: TGTGCCAGCTCGCCGGTGGACTCCGGAAACACCATATATTTT. Supplemented by reference TRBV18 and TRBJ1-3, the full variable domain reads NAGVMQNPRHLVRRRGQEARLRCSPMKGHSHVYWYRQLPEEGLKFMVYLQKENIIDESGMPKERFSAEFPKEGPSILRIQQVVRGDSAAYFCASSPVDSGNTIYFGEGSWLTVV.

This clonotype came up many times. CDR3 in DNA: TGTGCCAGCAGCTTAGCACAGGGTGGAACTGAAGCTTTCTTT. Residues: CASSLAQGGTEAFF. The gene calls are TRBV7-2 and TRBJ1-1, with a weak D call TRBD1 (6 bases). V lost 0 bases to trimming and J lost 5 bases, with 10 bases between them. Germline CDR1 and CDR2: SGHTA and FQGNSA. CDR3 size: 14 residues.

This clonotype has at least ten counts. For the CDR3, the DNA is TGTGCCAGCAGCTCCACAGGTGCCGGGGAGCTGTTTTTT. Protein product: CASSSTGAGELFF. The V gene is TRBV11-2, the J gene TRBJ2-2; TRBD1 might be the D (5 bases). V was shortened by 4 bases and J by 6 bases, with 9 bases between the two germline ends. CDR3 length: 13 residues. The germline gives CDR1 SGHAT, CDR2 FQNNGV.